These T cell receptor beta chains were read from a single sample in a study of cytomegalovirus exposure and HLA in healthy donors. Clones were read by immunoSEQ multiplex PCR, and TCRdb kept only the in-frame ones, dropping some. This repertoire shows about 89,000 clones, 75% to 80% found once; its top ten account for 3.5% to 4.5%. Sequencing used PBMCs. The receptors here all came from a man aged 30 to 45 in good health and CMV-seronegative. CDR3s include the opening cysteine and the closing phenylalanine or tryptophan. The order of the fields is V gene, CDR3 protein.

V gene: TRBV5-1; CDR3 protein: CASTLGQTSNTEAFF
V gene: TRBV7-9; CDR3 protein: CASSSGGLYEQYF
V gene: TRBV19; CDR3 protein: CASSIGWGGANTGELFF
V gene: TRBV30; CDR3 protein: CAWSPTANTEAFF
V gene: TRBV5-4; CDR3 protein: CASSLGLAGEEAQYF
V gene: TRBV4-2; CDR3 protein: CASSPGNTVHGAFF
V gene: TRBV28; CDR3 protein: CASSRGTGTFEQYF
V gene: TRBV7-6; CDR3 protein: CASSPFWPQHF
V gene: TRBV5-1; CDR3 protein: CASSSVTGGAGELFF
V gene: TRBV28; CDR3 protein: CASSLSASGVTDTQYF
V gene: TRBV28; CDR3 protein: CASSSSQAYEQYF
V gene: TRBV27; CDR3 protein: CASRQGIAGGNTDTQYF
V gene: TRBV14; CDR3 protein: CASSRRVAGSGNTIYF
V gene: TRBV7-2; CDR3 protein: CASSPRGGGSPLHF
V gene: TRBV7-9; CDR3 protein: CASSLGQENSPLHF
V gene: TRBV10-3; CDR3 protein: CGAGSGNTIYF
V gene: TRBV11-3; CDR3 protein: CASSSGTVTDTQYF
V gene: TRBV2; CDR3 protein: CASSDLGIPSTDTQYF